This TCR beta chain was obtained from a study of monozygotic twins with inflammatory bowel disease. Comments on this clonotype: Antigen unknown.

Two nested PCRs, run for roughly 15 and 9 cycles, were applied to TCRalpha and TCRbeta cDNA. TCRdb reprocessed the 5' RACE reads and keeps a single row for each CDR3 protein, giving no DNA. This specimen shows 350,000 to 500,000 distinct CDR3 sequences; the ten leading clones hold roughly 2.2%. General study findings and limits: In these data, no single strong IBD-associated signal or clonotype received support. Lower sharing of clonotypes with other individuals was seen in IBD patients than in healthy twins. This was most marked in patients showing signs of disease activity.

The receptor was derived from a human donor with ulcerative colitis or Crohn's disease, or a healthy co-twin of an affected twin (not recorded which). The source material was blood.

CDR3 sequence: CASSAETGPIGEQYF. V and J are TRBV7-2 and TRBJ2-7; TCRdb reports TRBD1, a call that lacks DNA to check it against. This CDR3 is built from 15 residues. Germline CDR1 is SGHTA and CDR2 is FQGNSA. Looking up the rest from reference TRBV7-2 and TRBJ2-7 gives the full variable domain: GAGVSQSPSNKVTEKGKDVELRCDPISGHTALYWYRQSLGQGLEFLIYFQGNSAPDKSGLPSDRFSAERTGGSVSTLTIQRTQQEDSAVYLCASSAETGPIGEQYFGPGTRLTVT.